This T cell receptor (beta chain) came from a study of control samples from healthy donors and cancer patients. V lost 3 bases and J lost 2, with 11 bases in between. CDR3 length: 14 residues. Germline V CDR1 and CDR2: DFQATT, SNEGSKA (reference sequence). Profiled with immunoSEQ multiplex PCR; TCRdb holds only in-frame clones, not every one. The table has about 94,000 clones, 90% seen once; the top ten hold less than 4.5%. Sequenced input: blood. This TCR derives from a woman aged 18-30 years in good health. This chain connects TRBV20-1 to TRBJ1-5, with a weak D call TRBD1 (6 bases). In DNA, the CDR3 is TGCAGTGCTAGTCCAGGGGTGGGCAATCAGCCCCAGCATTTT. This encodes CSASPGVGNQPQHF.